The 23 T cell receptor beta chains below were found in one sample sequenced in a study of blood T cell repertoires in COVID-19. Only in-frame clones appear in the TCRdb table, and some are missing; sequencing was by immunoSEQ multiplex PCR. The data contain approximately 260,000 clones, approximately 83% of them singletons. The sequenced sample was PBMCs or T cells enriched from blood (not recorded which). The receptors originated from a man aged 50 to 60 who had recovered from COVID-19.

The CDR3 coding sequence is TGTGCCAGCAGCCAAGTGGGCGTTGAGGAGCTGTTTTTT. Translating gives CASSQVGVEELFF. The rearrangement uses TRBV14 and TRBJ2-2; D ambiguous. This CDR3 region has 13 residues. V was clipped by 1 base and J by 10 bases, with 10 bases between them. CDR1 SGHDN and CDR2 FVKESK come from the germline V gene.

The CDR3 spells CASRKDRWGQETQYF. The CDR3 DNA is TGTGCCAGCAGGAAGGACAGGTGGGGCCAAGAGACCCAGTACTTC. This rearrangement joins TRBV2 to TRBJ2-5; 7 nucleotides match TRBD1. The germline CDR1 and CDR2 sequences are SNHLY and FYNNEI. CDR3 length: 15 residues. V gave up 6 bases and J gave up 1 base; unmatched junction bases: 8. The entire variable domain, with the rest obtained from reference TRBV2 and TRBJ2-5, is as follows: EPEVTQTPSHQVTQMGQEVILRCVPISNHLYFYWYRQILGQKVEFLVSFYNNEISEKSEIFDDQFSVERPDGSNFTLKIRSTKLEDSAMYFCASRKDRWGQETQYFGPGTRLLVL.

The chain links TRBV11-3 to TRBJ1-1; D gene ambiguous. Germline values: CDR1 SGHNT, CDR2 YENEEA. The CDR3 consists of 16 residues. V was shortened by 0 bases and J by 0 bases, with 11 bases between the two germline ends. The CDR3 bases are TGTGCCAGCAGCTTAGATTGGACCGGGGTGAACACTGAAGCTTTCTTT. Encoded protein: CASSLDWTGVNTEAFF.

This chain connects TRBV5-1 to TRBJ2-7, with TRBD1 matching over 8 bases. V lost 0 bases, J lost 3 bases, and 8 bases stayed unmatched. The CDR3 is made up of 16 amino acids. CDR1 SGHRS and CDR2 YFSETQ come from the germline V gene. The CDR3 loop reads CASSLGQGIMNYEQYF. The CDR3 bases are TGCGCCAGCAGCTTGGGACAGGGGATAATGAACTACGAGCAGTACTTC.

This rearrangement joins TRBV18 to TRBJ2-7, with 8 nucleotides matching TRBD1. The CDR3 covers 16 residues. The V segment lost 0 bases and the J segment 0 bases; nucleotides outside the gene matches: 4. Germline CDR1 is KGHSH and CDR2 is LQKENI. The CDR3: CASSPPRQGISYEQYF. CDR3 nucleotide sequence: TGTGCCAGCTCACCACCGCGACAGGGGATCTCCTACGAGCAGTACTTC. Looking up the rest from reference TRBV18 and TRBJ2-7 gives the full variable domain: NAGVMQNPRHLVRRRGQEARLRCSPMKGHSHVYWYRQLPEEGLKFMVYLQKENIIDESGMPKERFSAEFPKEGPSILRIQQVVRGDSAAYFCASSPPRQGISYEQYFGPGTRLTVT.

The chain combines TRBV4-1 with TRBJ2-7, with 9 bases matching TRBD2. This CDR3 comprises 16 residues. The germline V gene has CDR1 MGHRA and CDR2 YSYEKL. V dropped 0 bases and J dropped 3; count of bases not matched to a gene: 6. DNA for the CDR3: TGCGCCAGCAGCCAAGAGTGGGGACTAGCTAGCTACGAGCAGTACTTC. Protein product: CASSQEWGLASYEQYF.

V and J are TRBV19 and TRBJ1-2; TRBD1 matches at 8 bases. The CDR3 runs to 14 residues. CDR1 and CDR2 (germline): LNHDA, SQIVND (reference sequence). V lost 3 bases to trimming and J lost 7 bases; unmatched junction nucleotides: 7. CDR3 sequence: CASSIGQGKSGYTF. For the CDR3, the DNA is TGTGCCAGTAGTATTGGACAGGGTAAGAGTGGCTACACCTTC.

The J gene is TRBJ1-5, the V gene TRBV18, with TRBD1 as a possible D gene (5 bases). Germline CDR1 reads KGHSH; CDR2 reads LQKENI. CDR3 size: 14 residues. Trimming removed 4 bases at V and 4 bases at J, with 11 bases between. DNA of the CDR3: TGTGCCAGCTCACACCGGCAGGGAAATCAGCCCCAGCATTTT. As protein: CASSHRQGNQPQHF.

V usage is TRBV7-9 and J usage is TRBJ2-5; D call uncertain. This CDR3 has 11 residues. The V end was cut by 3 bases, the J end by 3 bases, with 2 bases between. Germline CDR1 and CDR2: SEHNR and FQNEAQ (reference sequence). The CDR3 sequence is CASSFKETQYF. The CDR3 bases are TGTGCCAGCAGCTTTAAAGAGACCCAGTACTTC.

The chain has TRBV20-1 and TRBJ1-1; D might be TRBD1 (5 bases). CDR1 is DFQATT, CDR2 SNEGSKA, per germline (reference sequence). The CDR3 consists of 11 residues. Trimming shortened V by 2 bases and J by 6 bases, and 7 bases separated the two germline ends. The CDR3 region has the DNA TGCAGTGCTAGACGGGGGGCTGAAGCTTTCTTT. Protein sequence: CSARRGAEAFF.

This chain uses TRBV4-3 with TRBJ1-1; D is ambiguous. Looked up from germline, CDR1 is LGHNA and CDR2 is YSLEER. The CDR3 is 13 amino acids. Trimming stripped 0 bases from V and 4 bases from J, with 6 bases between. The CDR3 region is CASSQEFGTEAFF. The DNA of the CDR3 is TGCGCCAGCAGCCAAGAGTTCGGCACTGAAGCTTTCTTT.

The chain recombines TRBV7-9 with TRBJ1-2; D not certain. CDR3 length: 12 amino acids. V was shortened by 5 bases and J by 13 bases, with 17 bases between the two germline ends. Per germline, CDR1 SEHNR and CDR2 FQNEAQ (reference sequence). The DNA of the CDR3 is TGTGCCAGCAGCCCGGACTCCTCGGGCCCCACCTTC. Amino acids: CASSPDSSGPTF.

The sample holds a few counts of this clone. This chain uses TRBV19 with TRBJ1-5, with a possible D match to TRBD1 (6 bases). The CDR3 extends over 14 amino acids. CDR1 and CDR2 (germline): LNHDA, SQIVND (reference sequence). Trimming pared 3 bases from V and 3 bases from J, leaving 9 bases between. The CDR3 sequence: CASSIRGDNQPQHF. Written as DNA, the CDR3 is TGTGCCAGTAGTATCAGGGGAGACAATCAGCCCCAGCATTTT.

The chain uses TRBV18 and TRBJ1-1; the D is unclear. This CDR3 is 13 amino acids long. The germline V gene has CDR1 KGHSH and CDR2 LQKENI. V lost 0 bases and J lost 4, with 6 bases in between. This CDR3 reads CASSPPPSTEAFF. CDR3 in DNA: TGTGCCAGCTCACCACCCCCCAGCACTGAAGCTTTCTTT.

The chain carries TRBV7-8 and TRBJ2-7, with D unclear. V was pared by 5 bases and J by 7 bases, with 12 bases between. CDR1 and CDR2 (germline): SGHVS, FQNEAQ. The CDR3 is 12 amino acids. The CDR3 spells CASSHRVGEQYF. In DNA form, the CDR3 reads TGTGCCAGCAGCCACCGGGTTGGGGAGCAGTACTTC.

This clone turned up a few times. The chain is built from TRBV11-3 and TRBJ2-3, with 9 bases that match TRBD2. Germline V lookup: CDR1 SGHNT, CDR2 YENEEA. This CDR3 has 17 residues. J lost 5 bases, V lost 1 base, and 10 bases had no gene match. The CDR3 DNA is TGTGCCAGCAGCTTAGCCCCCGGGACTAGCTACATAGATACGCAGTATTTT. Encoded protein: CASSLAPGTSYIDTQYF. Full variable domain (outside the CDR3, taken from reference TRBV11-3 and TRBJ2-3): EAGVVQSPRYKIIEKKQPVAFWCNPISGHNTLYWYLQNLGQGPELLIRYENEEAVDDSQLPKDRFSAERLKGVDSTLKIQPAELGDSAVYLCASSLAPGTSYIDTQYFGPGTRLTVL.

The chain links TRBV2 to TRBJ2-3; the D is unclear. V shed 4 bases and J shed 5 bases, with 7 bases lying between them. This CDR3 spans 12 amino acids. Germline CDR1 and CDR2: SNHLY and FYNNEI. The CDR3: CASSVRRDTQYF. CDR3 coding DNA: TGTGCCAGCAGTGTAAGGAGAGATACGCAGTATTTT.

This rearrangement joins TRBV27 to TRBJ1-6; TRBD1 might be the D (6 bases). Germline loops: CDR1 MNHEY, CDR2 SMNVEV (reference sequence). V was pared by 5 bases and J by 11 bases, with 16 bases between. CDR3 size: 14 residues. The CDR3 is CASSLLGAGAPLHF. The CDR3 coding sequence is TGTGCCAGCAGTCTCCTAGGGGCAGGGGCACCCCTCCACTTT.

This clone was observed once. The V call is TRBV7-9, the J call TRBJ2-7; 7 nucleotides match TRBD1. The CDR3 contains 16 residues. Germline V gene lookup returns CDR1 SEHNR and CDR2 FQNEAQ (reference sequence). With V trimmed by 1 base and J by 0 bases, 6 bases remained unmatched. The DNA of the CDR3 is TGTGCCAGCAGCTTAGGTAGGGGGCTTCTCTCCTACGAGCAGTACTTC. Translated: CASSLGRGLLSYEQYF.

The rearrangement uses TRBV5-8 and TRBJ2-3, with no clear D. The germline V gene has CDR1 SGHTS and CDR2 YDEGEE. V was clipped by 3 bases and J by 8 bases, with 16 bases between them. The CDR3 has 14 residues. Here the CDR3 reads CASSWSVPPRTQYF. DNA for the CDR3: TGTGCCAGCAGCTGGTCGGTCCCCCCTCGTACGCAGTATTTT.

The DNA of the CDR3 is TGTGCCAGCAGCTTCGGACAGGGTGATTGGCCCCAGCATTTT. Protein product: CASSFGQGDWPQHF. This chain links TRBV5-6 with TRBJ1-5; TRBD1 matches at 8 bases. Trimming at V came to 2 bases and at J to 9 bases, leaving 7 bases not matched to a gene. Germline-derived CDR1 and CDR2 are SGHDT and YYEEEE. The CDR3 extends over 14 amino acids.

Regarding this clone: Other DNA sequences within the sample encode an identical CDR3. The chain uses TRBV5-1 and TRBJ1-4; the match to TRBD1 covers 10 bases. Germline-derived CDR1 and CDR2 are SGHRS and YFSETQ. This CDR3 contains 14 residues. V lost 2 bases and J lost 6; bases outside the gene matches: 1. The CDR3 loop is CASSLGTGDEKLFF. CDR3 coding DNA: TGCGCCAGCAGCTTAGGGACAGGGGATGAAAAACTGTTTTTT.

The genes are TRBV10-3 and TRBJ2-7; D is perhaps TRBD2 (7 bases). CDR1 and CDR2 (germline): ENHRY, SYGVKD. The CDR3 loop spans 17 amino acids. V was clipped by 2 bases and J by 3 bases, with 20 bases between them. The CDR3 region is CAISEPGGRSMHYEQYF. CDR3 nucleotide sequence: TGTGCCATCAGTGAGCCGGGGGGCCGCTCTATGCACTACGAGCAGTACTTC.